This TCR beta chain stems from a study of cytomegalovirus exposure and HLA in healthy donors. The study, taken as a whole, reports: The study recorded over 150 TCR beta chains that were cytomegalovirus-associated.

Sampled while nominally healthy, donors likely had unrecorded immune exposures. Regarding this clone: Its antigen is as yet unknown.

PCR amplification relied on 60 Vbeta primers (plus 13 Jbeta primers). Method: immunoSEQ multiplex PCR; TCRdb's copy keeps in-frame clones and lacks some. The sample holds about 160,000 clones, roughly 80% seen once. With 4 bases clipped from V and 7 bases from J, the junction kept 10 bases outside the gene matches. CDR3 size: 15 residues. CDR1 and CDR2 (germline): SGHKS, YYEKEE (reference sequence). The sample was PBMCs. The chain uses TRBV5-5 and TRBJ1-5; 8 positions agree with TRBD1. This TCR was recovered from a woman in her thirties or forties in good health and CMV-seronegative. CDR3 bases: TGTGCCAGCAGCCCGGACAGGGCGAATGGGCAGCCCCAGCATTTT. Amino acids: CASSPDRANGQPQHF.